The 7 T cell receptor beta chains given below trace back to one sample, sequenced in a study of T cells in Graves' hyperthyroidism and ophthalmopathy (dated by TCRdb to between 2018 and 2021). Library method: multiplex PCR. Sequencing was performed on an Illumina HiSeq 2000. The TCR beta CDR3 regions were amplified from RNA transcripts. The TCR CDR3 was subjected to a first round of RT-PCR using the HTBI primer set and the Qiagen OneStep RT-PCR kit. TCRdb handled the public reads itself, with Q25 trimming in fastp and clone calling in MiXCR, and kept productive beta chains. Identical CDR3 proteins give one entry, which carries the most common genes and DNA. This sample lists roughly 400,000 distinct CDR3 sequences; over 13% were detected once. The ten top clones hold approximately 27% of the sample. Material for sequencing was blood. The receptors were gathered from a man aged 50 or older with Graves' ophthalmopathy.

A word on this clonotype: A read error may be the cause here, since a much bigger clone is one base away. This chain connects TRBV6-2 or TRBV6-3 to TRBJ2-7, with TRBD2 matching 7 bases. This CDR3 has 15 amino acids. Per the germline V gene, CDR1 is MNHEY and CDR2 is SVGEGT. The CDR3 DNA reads TGTGCCAGCAGTTACCCCGGGAGGACATCCTGCGAGCAGTACTTC. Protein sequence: CASSYPGRTSCEQYF.

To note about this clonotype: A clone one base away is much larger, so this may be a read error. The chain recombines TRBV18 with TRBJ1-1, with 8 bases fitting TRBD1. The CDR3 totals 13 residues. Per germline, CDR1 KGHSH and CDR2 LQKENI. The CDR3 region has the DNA TGTACCAGCTCACCACAGGGGGACACTGAAGCTTTCTTT. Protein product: CTSSPQGDTEAFF.

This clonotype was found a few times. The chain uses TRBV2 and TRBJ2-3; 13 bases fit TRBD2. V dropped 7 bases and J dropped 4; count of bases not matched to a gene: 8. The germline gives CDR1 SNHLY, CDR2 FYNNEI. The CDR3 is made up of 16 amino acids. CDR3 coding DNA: TGTGCCAGCACCAGACTAGCGGGAGGATCCGCAGATACGCAGTATTTT. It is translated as CASTRLAGGSADTQYF.

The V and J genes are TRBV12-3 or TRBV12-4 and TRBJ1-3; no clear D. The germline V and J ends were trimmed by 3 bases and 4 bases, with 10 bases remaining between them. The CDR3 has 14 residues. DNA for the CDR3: TGTGCCAGCAGTTTCGGAGACAACGGAAACACCATATATTTT. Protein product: CASSFGDNGNTIYF.

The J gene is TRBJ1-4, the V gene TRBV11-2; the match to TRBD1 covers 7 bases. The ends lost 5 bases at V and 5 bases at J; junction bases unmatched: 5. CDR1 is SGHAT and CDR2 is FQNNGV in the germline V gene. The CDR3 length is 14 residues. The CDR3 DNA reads TGTGCCAGCAGCGTGGGACAGCCAAATGAAAAACTGTTTTTT. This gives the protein CASSVGQPNEKLFF.

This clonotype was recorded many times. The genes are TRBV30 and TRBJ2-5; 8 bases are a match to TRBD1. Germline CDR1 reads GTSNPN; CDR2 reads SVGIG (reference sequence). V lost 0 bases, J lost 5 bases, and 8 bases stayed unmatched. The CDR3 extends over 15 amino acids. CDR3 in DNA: TGTGCCTGGAGTGTACACACAGGGGGGATTGAGACCCAGTACTTC. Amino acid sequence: CAWSVHTGGIETQYF.

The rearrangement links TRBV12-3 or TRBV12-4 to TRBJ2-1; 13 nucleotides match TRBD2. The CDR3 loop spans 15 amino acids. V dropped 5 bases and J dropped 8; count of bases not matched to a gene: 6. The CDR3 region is CASSPTSGRTHEQFF. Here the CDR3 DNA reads TGTGCCAGCAGTCCGACTAGCGGGAGGACCCATGAGCAGTTCTTC.